Presented here are 21 T cell receptor beta chains from one specimen sequenced in a study of CD8+CD57+ T cells in acquired aplastic anemia. CD8+CD57+ cell expansion, shown by flow cytometry, had occurred in the patients selected for sequencing. Using genomic DNA as the template, TCR beta VDJ and CDR3 profiling was carried out. From the reads, TCRdb called clonotypes with MiXCR, one entry per CDR3 protein. The table shows 150,000 to 200,000 distinct CDR3 sequences, with about half occurring only once. The sequencing input was sorted CD4+, CD8+, or CD8+CD57+ T cells (not recorded which) from PBMCs. These receptors originate from a human donor with aplastic anemia.

The rearrangement joins TRBV6-2 or TRBV6-3 to TRBJ1-5; TRBD1 matches 8 bases. Trimming took 2 bases from V and 4 from J; bases not matched to a gene: 4. This CDR3 has 15 residues. Germline V gene data show CDR1 as MNHEY and CDR2 as SVGEGT. CDR3 sequence (DNA): TGTGCCAGCAGTTACGCTCACAGGGGGAATCAGCCCCAGCATTTT. This translates into CASSYAHRGNQPQHF.

The chain carries TRBV12-3 or TRBV12-4 and TRBJ2-5, with a tentative D call TRBD2 (5 bases). The CDR3 has 15 residues. V was trimmed by 3 bases and J by 4 bases, leaving 15 bases between them. CDR3 nucleotides: TGTGCCAGCAGTTTCGCACAACGGGCGGGAGAGACCCAGTACTTC. Translation: CASSFAQRAGETQYF.

The V and J genes are TRBV11-2 and TRBJ2-1; tentatively, D is TRBD1 or TRBD2 (5 bases each). The CDR3 sequence is 14 residues long. V was pared by 0 bases and J by 7 bases, with 10 bases between. Germline values: CDR1 SGHAT, CDR2 FQNNGV. CDR3 sequence: CASSLDGTRNEQFF. The CDR3 region has the DNA TGTGCCAGCAGCTTAGATGGGACCAGAAATGAGCAGTTCTTC.

This chain uses TRBV9 with TRBJ2-2; TRBD2 might be the D (6 bases). V shed 2 bases and J shed 4 bases, with 6 bases lying between them. There are 13 residues in the CDR3. Germline CDR1 is SGDLS and CDR2 is YYNGEE. The CDR3 DNA reads TGTGCCAGCAGCGTGGGACTCACCGGGGAGCTGTTTTTT. Translating gives CASSVGLTGELFF.

This clonotype has at least ten counts. At one end the junction does not follow the germline gene, possibly because of a read error. CDR3: CASSQQGPLNRSF. The CDR3 coding sequence is TGTGCCAGCAGCCAACAGGGACCCCTTAACAGGTCGTTT. V gene TRBV14 combines with J gene TRBJ1-1; perhaps TRBD1 as D (5 bases). CDR3 size: 13 residues. Per germline, CDR1 SGHDN and CDR2 FVKESK. Full variable domain (missing parts from reference TRBV14 and TRBJ1-1): EAGVTQFPSHSVIEKGQTVTLRCDPISGHDNLYWYRRVMGKEIKFLLHFVKESKQDESGMPNNRFLAERTGGTYSTLKVQPAELEDSGVYFCASSQQGPLNRSFGQGTRLTVV.

There are many counts of this clonotype. J is TRBJ2-3 and V is TRBV20-1, with 12 bases fitting TRBD2. The V gene's germline CDR1 is DFQATT and CDR2 SNEGSKA (reference sequence). The CDR3 sequence is 14 residues long. The junction had 7 bases not matched to a gene; V was cut back by 8 bases and J by 4 bases. The CDR3 spells CSTRLAGVPDTQYF. The CDR3 nucleotides read TGCAGTACAAGACTAGCGGGAGTCCCAGATACGCAGTATTTT.

V and J are TRBV29-1 and TRBJ1-3; TRBD1 agrees at 12 bases. Germline V CDR1 and CDR2: SQVTM, ANQGSEA. V gave up 6 bases and J gave up 3 bases; unmatched junction bases: 6. CDR3 length equals 15 residues. The CDR3: CSVSGTGGDGNTIYF. CDR3 bases: TGCAGCGTATCCGGGACAGGGGGCGATGGAAACACCATATATTTT.

This clonotype was observed many times. This chain links TRBV5-1 with TRBJ2-5; D is possibly TRBD1 or TRBD2 (5 bases each). Trimming cost V 1 base and J 3 bases, with 10 bases left between them. The CDR3 is 14 amino acids. Germline V gene data show CDR1 as SGHRS and CDR2 as YFSETQ. This CDR3 reads CASSLWDGEETQYF. CDR3 nucleotide sequence: TGCGCCAGCAGCTTGTGGGACGGCGAAGAGACCCAGTACTTC.

The chain uses TRBV4-1 and TRBJ2-7; the D is unclear. In germline, CDR1 is MGHRA, CDR2 YSYEKL. The V end lost 0 bases, the J end lost 4 bases, and 10 bases lay between the germline ends. This CDR3 spans 14 amino acids. CDR3 residues: CASSQETGRYEQYF. The CDR3 nucleotides read TGCGCCAGCAGCCAAGAGACGGGCCGTTACGAGCAGTACTTC.

This clonotype was observed many times. The genes are TRBV4-2 and TRBJ2-1, with a weak D call TRBD1 (6 bases). Germline V CDR1 and CDR2: LGHNA, YNFKEQ. The CDR3 sequence is 13 residues long. V shed 0 bases and J shed 10 bases, with 10 bases lying between them. The CDR3 bases are TGTGCCAGCAGCCAAGATCTACAGGGCGAGCAGTTCTTC. This gives the protein CASSQDLQGEQFF.

This clonotype was seen many times. V is TRBV19 and J is TRBJ1-2; D unclear. The germline V gene has CDR1 LNHDA and CDR2 SQIVND (reference sequence). The CDR3 has 14 residues. V shed 5 bases and J shed 6 bases, with 16 bases lying between them. The CDR3 loop is CASSFGLPWDGYTF. For the CDR3, the DNA is TGTGCCAGTAGTTTTGGACTGCCTTGGGATGGCTACACCTTC.

This clonotype was counted many times. The chain couples TRBV11-3 to TRBJ1-3, with D unclear. Between the trimmed V and J ends, which lost 3 bases and 7 bases, there was a span of 13 bases. CDR1 is SGHNT, CDR2 YENEEA, per germline. This CDR3 is 14 amino acids long. The CDR3 reads CASSFDSFPNTIYF. In nucleotides, the CDR3 is TGTGCCAGCAGCTTCGATTCTTTCCCCAACACCATATATTTT.

This clonotype came up many times. The V call is TRBV11-2, the J call TRBJ2-7, with D possibly matching TRBD2 (6 bases). Between the trimmed V and J ends, which lost 8 bases and 0 bases, there was a span of 14 bases. This CDR3 spans 14 amino acids. Germline V gene sequence: CDR1 SGHAT, CDR2 FQNNGV. CDR3 region: CASGRDLSSYEQYF. The CDR3 DNA is TGTGCCAGCGGGCGGGACCTGAGCTCCTACGAGCAGTACTTC.

This clonotype was seen ten or more times. The chain employs TRBV19 and TRBJ2-7, with 7 bases aligning to TRBD1. The CDR3 runs 15 residues. CDR1 is LNHDA, CDR2 SQIVND, per germline (reference sequence). The ends lost 0 bases at V and 4 bases at J; junction bases unmatched: 6. As DNA, the CDR3 is TGTGCCAGTAGTATAGATAATCCAGGGGGATACGAGCAGTACTTC. Translation gives CASSIDNPGGYEQYF. The variable domain in full, completed from reference TRBV19 and TRBJ2-7, reads DGGITQSPKYLFRKEGQNVTLSCEQNLNHDAMYWYRQDPGQGLRLIYYSQIVNDFQKGDIAEGYSVSREKKESFPLTVTSAQKNPTAFYLCASSIDNPGGYEQYFGPGTRLTVT.

This chain uses TRBV10-3 with TRBJ2-7; 10 bases align to TRBD2. CDR3 length: 15 residues. V lost 4 bases to trimming and J lost 1 base; unmatched junction nucleotides: 4. The germline V gene has CDR1 ENHRY and CDR2 SYGVKD. CDR3 residues: CAISVTSGSSYEQYF. The CDR3 DNA is TGTGCCATCAGTGTGACTAGCGGGTCATCCTACGAGCAGTACTTC.

This clonotype was seen more than once but under ten times. The gene calls are TRBV4-2 and TRBJ1-5; maybe TRBD1 (5 bases). The CDR3 has 16 amino acids. Per the germline V gene, CDR1 is LGHNA and CDR2 is YNFKEQ. V gave up 2 bases and J gave up 3 bases, with 14 bases separating them. As DNA, the CDR3 is TGTGCCAGCAGCCAAACCCCGGGGCAGATCAATCAGCCCCAGCATTTT. Residues: CASSQTPGQINQPQHF.

The chain joins TRBV10-3 to TRBJ2-7; D may be TRBD1 (6 bases). This CDR3 spans 14 amino acids. Trimming took 5 bases from V and 6 from J, leaving 17 bases between them. Looked up from germline, CDR1 is ENHRY and CDR2 is SYGVKD. CDR3 loop: CAISSGTSSVEQYF. Written as DNA, the CDR3 is TGTGCCATCAGTTCCGGGACATCGAGCGTCGAGCAGTACTTC.

In this sample, this clonotype turned up a few times. The V and J genes are TRBV13 and TRBJ1-2; 7 bases are shared with TRBD1. The CDR3 is made up of 13 amino acids. Germline V gene lookup returns CDR1 PRHDT and CDR2 FYEKMQ (reference sequence). V shed 2 bases and J 6 bases; nucleotides not matched to a gene: 3. The DNA of the CDR3 is TGTGCCAGCAGCTTAAACAGGGGCGATGGCTACACCTTC. Translating it yields CASSLNRGDGYTF.

J is TRBJ1-2 and V is TRBV20-1; 7 bases are shared with TRBD1. Trimming took 0 bases from V and 4 from J; bases not matched to a gene: 5. Germline V gene data show CDR1 as DFQATT and CDR2 as SNEGSKA (reference sequence). The CDR3 sequence is 14 residues long. The CDR3 DNA reads as TGCAGTGCTAGAGATGCAGGGGGGACCTATGGCTACACCTTC. Translation: CSARDAGGTYGYTF.

This clonotype appeared many times. The chain couples TRBV9 to TRBJ2-1; D gene uncertain. The CDR3 consists of 15 residues. V was clipped by 0 bases and J by 4 bases, with 11 bases between them. Germline V gene lookup returns CDR1 SGDLS and CDR2 YYNGEE. The chain's CDR3 is CASSVDGNGYNEQFF. The DNA for the CDR3 is TGTGCCAGCAGCGTAGATGGGAACGGATACAATGAGCAGTTCTTC.

This clonotype was picked up many times. V is TRBV5-1 and J is TRBJ2-6; D might be TRBD1 (5 bases). Trimming stripped 3 bases from V and 0 bases from J, with 13 bases between. The CDR3 runs to 17 residues. CDR1 is SGHRS, CDR2 YFSETQ, per germline. The CDR3 here is CASSSEGVVSGANVLTF. The CDR3 region has the DNA TGCGCCAGCAGCTCGGAAGGGGTCGTCTCTGGGGCCAACGTCCTGACTTTC. Based on the CDR3 plus reference TRBV5-1 and TRBJ2-6, the full variable domain is KAGVTQTPRYLIKTRGQQVTLSCSPISGHRSVSWYQQTPGQGLQFLFEYFSETQRNKGNFPGRFSGRQFSNSRSEMNVSTLELGDSALYLCASSSEGVVSGANVLTFGAGSRLTVL.